These 21 T cell receptor beta chains originate from one sample sequenced in a study of OX40 agonist ivuxolimab in advanced cancers. The protocol was immunoSEQ multiplex PCR, while the TCRdb copy is restricted to in-frame clones and leaves out a portion. The table records more than 40,000 clones, 88% of them present only once. The sequenced sample was CD4+ or CD8+ T cells sorted from blood, obtained in a trial of the OX40 agonist ivuxolimab. The source of these receptors is an adult with an advanced solid tumor such as melanoma, head and neck, liver or kidney cancer.

The chain combines TRBV7-2 with TRBJ2-7; maybe TRBD2 (5 bases). Germline CDR1 and CDR2: SGHTA and FQGNSA. The CDR3 is 13 amino acids. Trimming removed 6 bases at V and 6 bases at J, with 15 bases between. Here the CDR3 reads CASSFLPGSEQYF. In nucleotides, the CDR3 is TGTGCCAGCAGTTTCTTGCCGGGATCCGAGCAGTACTTC. The complete variable domain, with remaining parts taken from reference TRBV7-2 and TRBJ2-7, reads GAGVSQSPSNKVTEKGKDVELRCDPISGHTALYWYRQSLGQGLEFLIYFQGNSAPDKSGLPSDRFSAERTGGSVSTLTIQRTQQEDSAVYLCASSFLPGSEQYFGPGTRLTVT.

The chain recombines TRBV5-5 with TRBJ2-5; D not certain. V was trimmed by 4 bases and J by 4 bases, leaving 8 bases between them. The CDR3 totals 12 residues. The germline V gene has CDR1 SGHKS and CDR2 YYEKEE (reference sequence). CDR3: CASSQVVETQYF. The CDR3 nucleotides read TGTGCCAGCAGCCAGGTGGTAGAGACCCAGTACTTC.

This clone was seen a single time. The V gene is TRBV9, the J gene TRBJ1-3, with 7 bases identical to TRBD1. The CDR3 sequence is 16 residues long. Germline lookup yields CDR1 SGDLS and CDR2 YYNGEE. V was pared by 4 bases and J by 8 bases, with 15 bases of the junction left unmatched. CDR3 residues: CASSPRGADRAYTIYF. CDR3 nucleotide sequence: TGTGCCAGCAGCCCAAGAGGGGCCGACAGGGCGTACACCATATATTTT.

The CDR3 is CASSQGTEGYEQYF. The DNA of the CDR3 is TGCGCCAGCAGCCAAGGAACAGAGGGGTACGAGCAGTACTTC. The chain links TRBV4-1 to TRBJ2-7; D could derive from TRBD1 or TRBD2 (5 bases each). V was clipped by 1 base and J by 4 bases, with 11 bases between them. The CDR3 sequence is 14 residues long. In germline, CDR1 is MGHRA, CDR2 YSYEKL.

The gene calls are TRBV29-1 and TRBJ1-6; tentatively, D is TRBD1 (6 bases). The V end was cut by 7 bases, the J end by 8 bases, with 18 bases between. Germline V lookup: CDR1 SQVTM, CDR2 ANQGSEA. The CDR3 extends over 14 amino acids. CDR3 coding DNA: TGCAGCGCTCAAACTGTGGCAGGGGATTCACCCCTCCACTTT. It encodes CSAQTVAGDSPLHF.

V is TRBV5-6 and J is TRBJ2-3, with TRBD2 matching 9 bases. J was trimmed by 2 bases and V by 5 bases; bases with no gene match: 18. This CDR3 is built from 19 residues. Per germline, CDR1 SGHDT and CDR2 YYEEEE. CDR3: CASSPTLTRLAETTDTQYF. The DNA for the CDR3 is TGTGCCAGCAGTCCGACCTTGACTCGACTAGCGGAGACCACAGATACGCAGTATTTT.

This clone has just one count. This chain uses TRBV18 with TRBJ2-7, with D possibly TRBD1 on 5 matching bases. Germline-derived CDR1 and CDR2 are KGHSH and LQKENI. Trimming removed 2 bases at V and 5 bases at J, with 22 bases between. This CDR3 is 17 amino acids long. As DNA, the CDR3 is TGTGCCAGCTCACCAGTAGTAGGGGAAGGAAGGGGAAACGAGCAGTACTTC. Protein product: CASSPVVGEGRGNEQYF.

This clone was counted once. V usage is TRBV14 and J usage is TRBJ1-2; the D gene is possibly TRBD1 (5 bases). The germline CDR1 and CDR2 sequences are SGHDN and FVKESK. Trimming stripped 2 bases from V and 8 bases from J, with 15 bases between. There are 14 residues in the CDR3. DNA for the CDR3: TGTGCCAGCAGCCAATGGCAGGGCCTTTGGGGCTACACCTTC. As protein: CASSQWQGLWGYTF.

As concerns this clone: Mismatch with germline at one junction end may stem from a read error. The chain combines TRBV5-5 with TRBJ1-2; tentatively, D is TRBD1 (6 bases). Germline lookup yields CDR1 SGHKS and CDR2 YYEKEE (reference sequence). The CDR3 has 15 residues. The CDR3 nucleotides are TGTGCCAGCAGTCCCTGGCAAGGGGGTTCCTATGACTACACCTTC. This encodes CASSPWQGGSYDYTF. The complete variable domain, with remaining parts taken from reference TRBV5-5 and TRBJ1-2, reads DAGVTQSPTHLIKTRGQQVTLRCSPISGHKSVSWYQQVLGQGPQFIFQYYEKEERGRGNFPDRFSARQFPNYSSELNVNALLLGDSALYLCASSPWQGGSYDYTFGSGTRLTVV.

The rearrangement uses TRBV5-6 and TRBJ2-5; 7 nucleotides match TRBD1. Germline assignment: CDR1 SGHDT and CDR2 YYEEEE. After removal of 0 bases from V and 0 bases from J, the junction contained 2 bases not matched to a gene. This CDR3 is built from 15 residues. As DNA, the CDR3 is TGTGCCAGCAGCTTGGATGGACAGGACCAAGAGACCCAGTACTTC. It encodes CASSLDGQDQETQYF.

The gene calls are TRBV20-1 and TRBJ2-5; TRBD1 is a possible D gene (6 bases). Germline assignment: CDR1 DFQATT and CDR2 SNEGSKA (reference sequence). There are 11 residues in the CDR3. Trimming stripped 5 bases from V and 9 bases from J, with 13 bases between. The CDR3 nucleotides are TGCAGTGCTCCGAAGGGGGTGTCCCAGTACTTC. It specifies CSAPKGVSQYF.

The chain uses TRBV23-1 and TRBJ2-1; 9 positions agree with TRBD1. TRBV23-1 is designated an ORF whose function remains uncertain. The J segment lost 6 bases and the V segment lost 1 base, leaving 19 bases of the junction unmatched. This CDR3 contains 20 residues. The CDR3 nucleotides are TGCGCCAGCAGTCAATATCCGGGTAGACCGGGACAGGGATTCTTCAATGAGCAGTTCTTC. Translation: CASSQYPGRPGQGFFNEQFF.

The chain is built from TRBV5-8 and TRBJ2-1; the D is unclear. Germline CDR1 is SGHTS and CDR2 is YDEGEE. The V and J ends lost 0 bases and 4 bases respectively, with 17 bases between them. CDR3 length: 17 residues. The CDR3 coding sequence is TGTGCCAGCAGCTTGGACTTTACGTCAGGCCGATACAATGAGCAGTTCTTC. Translation gives CASSLDFTSGRYNEQFF. The variable domain in full, completed from reference TRBV5-8 and TRBJ2-1, reads EAGVTQSPTHLIKTRGQQATLRCSPISGHTSVYWYQQALGLGLQFLLWYDEGEERNRGNFPPRFSGRQFPNYSSELNVNALELEDSALYLCASSLDFTSGRYNEQFFGPGTRLTVL.

J is TRBJ1-1 and V is TRBV29-1; 8 nucleotides line up with TRBD1. The V gene's germline CDR1 is SQVTM and CDR2 ANQGSEA. Trimming at V came to 6 bases and at J to 7 bases, leaving 7 bases not matched to a gene. CDR3 size: 12 residues. CDR3 in DNA: TGCAGCGTACACTCACAGGGGGTTGAAGCTTTCTTT. This codes for CSVHSQGVEAFF.

The sample holds one count of this clone. J is TRBJ2-7 and V is TRBV6-5; D ambiguous. Trimming took off 0 bases at V and 1 base at J, with 10 bases between the two ends. This CDR3 region has 15 residues. Germline V gives CDR1 MNHEY, CDR2 SVGAGI. The CDR3 bases are TGTGCCAGCAGTTACTCGAAGGACGGATCCTACGAGCAGTACTTC. Translation: CASSYSKDGSYEQYF.

The CDR3 sequence is CASSPGQSSYNSPLHF. The DNA of the CDR3 is TGTGCCAGCAGCCCCGGACAGAGCTCCTATAATTCACCCCTCCACTTT. The V call is TRBV9, the J call TRBJ1-6, with D maybe TRBD1 (6 bases). Looked up from germline, CDR1 is SGDLS and CDR2 is YYNGEE. V gave up 4 bases and J gave up 0 bases, with 11 bases separating them. The CDR3 runs to 16 residues.

The V and J genes are TRBV10-2 and TRBJ1-2, with 8 nucleotides matching TRBD1. The CDR3 consists of 15 residues. Trimming at V came to 2 bases and at J to 1 base, leaving 3 bases not matched to a gene. CDR1 WSHSY and CDR2 SAAADI come from the germline V gene. The CDR3 bases are TGCGCCAGCAGTGAGGGACAGGGAAATAACTATGGCTACACCTTC. It is translated as CASSEGQGNNYGYTF.

The sample holds one count of this clone. The CDR3 protein is CASSPGAGTQYF. Here the CDR3 DNA reads TGTGCCAGCAGTCCTGGAGCGGGTACGCAGTATTTT. V usage is TRBV6-4 and J usage is TRBJ2-3; maybe TRBD2 (6 bases). Per the germline V gene, CDR1 is MRHNA and CDR2 is SNTAGT. Trimming pared 5 bases from V and 8 bases from J, leaving 11 bases between. The CDR3 has 12 amino acids.

V is TRBV21-1 and J is TRBJ1-1; the table's D gene call, TRBD1, was not cross checked with the DNA. TRBV21-1 represents a pseudogene. The CDR3 totals 13 residues. CDR3 bases: TGTGCCAGCAGCTGGACAGTGAACACTGAAGCTTTCTTT. Translating it yields CASSWTVNTEAFF.

The gene calls are TRBV5-1 and TRBJ1-5; no reliable D call. This CDR3 region has 15 residues. Looked up from germline, CDR1 is SGHRS and CDR2 is YFSETQ. The V and J ends lost 4 bases and 3 bases respectively, with 14 bases between them. Here the CDR3 reads CASSAVPGFNQPQHF. The DNA for the CDR3 is TGCGCCAGCAGCGCCGTCCCGGGATTCAATCAGCCCCAGCATTTT. The complete variable domain, with remaining parts taken from reference TRBV5-1 and TRBJ1-5, reads KAGVTQTPRYLIKTRGQQVTLSCSPISGHRSVSWYQQTPGQGLQFLFEYFSETQRNKGNFPGRFSGRQFSNSRSEMNVSTLELGDSALYLCASSAVPGFNQPQHFGDGTRLSIL.

In this sample, this clone turned up a few times. The chain employs TRBV7-2 and TRBJ2-7, with 8 bases aligning to TRBD2. The CDR3 loop spans 14 amino acids. From germline, CDR1 is SGHTA and CDR2 FQGNSA. J lost 6 bases, V lost 7 bases, and 11 bases had no gene match. CDR3 nucleotides: TGTGCCAGCACCCTCAGGCTAGCGGGTCCCGAGCAGTACTTC. This codes for CASTLRLAGPEQYF.